These 5 T cell receptor beta chains were all obtained from the same sample, sequenced in a study of STAT5B mutations in CD4+ large granular lymphocyte leukemia. Method: immunoSEQ multiplex PCR; TCRdb's copy keeps in-frame clones and lacks some. Found here are 31,000 or so clones, roughly 84% of them singletons; the top ten hold approximately 2.3%. Specimen: CD4+ T cells from blood buffy coats. These receptors were collected from a human donor in good health.

The rearrangement joins TRBV25-1 to TRBJ2-2, with no clear D. Trimming shortened V by 5 bases and J by 7 bases, and 11 bases separated the two germline ends. Germline CDR1 and CDR2: MGHDK and SYGVNS. CDR3 length: 13 residues. CDR3: CASSWSGGGELFF. In DNA form, the CDR3 reads TGTGCCAGCAGTTGGTCTGGCGGCGGGGAGCTGTTTTTT.

The chain is built from TRBV4-1 and TRBJ1-3, with D tentatively TRBD1 (5 bases). Trimming left V 0 bases short and J 2 bases short, with 8 bases between. This CDR3 has 15 residues. The V gene's germline CDR1 is MGHRA and CDR2 YSYEKL. The CDR3 region is CASSQEDTTGNTIYF. In DNA form, the CDR3 reads TGCGCCAGCAGCCAAGAGGACACCACTGGAAACACCATATATTTT.

The V and J genes are TRBV2 and TRBJ2-3; 10 bases are shared with TRBD2. In germline, CDR1 is SNHLY, CDR2 FYNNEI. CDR3 size: 15 residues. J was trimmed by 0 bases and V by 6 bases; bases with no gene match: 3. CDR3 loop: CASRGLAASTDTQYF. CDR3 nucleotides: TGTGCCAGCAGAGGACTAGCGGCTAGCACAGATACGCAGTATTTT.

V is TRBV28 and J is TRBJ1-2, with 7 bases that match TRBD1. This CDR3 is built from 12 residues. CDR1 and CDR2 from the germline V gene are MDHEN and SYDVKM. Trimming removed 5 bases from V and 4 bases from J; junction bases left unmatched: 1. The CDR3 protein is CASSQGVYGYTF. The CDR3 coding sequence is TGTGCCAGCAGTCAGGGGGTCTATGGCTACACCTTC.

In this sample, this clone turned up once. The CDR3 spells CASTLGGTGNYEQYF. For the CDR3, the DNA is TGTGCCAGCACCTTAGGGGGGACAGGGAACTACGAGCAGTACTTC. V usage is TRBV28 and J usage is TRBJ2-7; the match to TRBD1 covers 9 bases. The CDR3 sequence is 15 residues long. Per the germline V gene, CDR1 is MDHEN and CDR2 is SYDVKM. The junction had 10 bases not matched to a gene; V was cut back by 7 bases and J by 3 bases.